One and the same sample provided the 20 T cell receptor beta chains below, sequenced in a study of blood T cell repertoires in COVID-19. TCRdb's copy holds only in-frame clones and misses some; the assay was immunoSEQ multiplex PCR. The table lists about 150,000 clones, roughly 84% of them singletons, with 8.9% in the top ten. Sequenced material: peripheral blood. The receptors here all came from a man younger than 40 with COVID-19, enrolled during active disease.

The table lists this clone with a count of one. This sequence joins TRBV7-9 and TRBJ1-4; D is unresolved. CDR3 length equals 16 residues. Trimming stripped 5 bases from V and 0 bases from J, with 13 bases between. The germline V gene has CDR1 SEHNR and CDR2 FQNEAQ (reference sequence). As DNA, the CDR3 is TGTGCCAGCAGCCCAAGCCGGGGATCAACTAATGAAAAACTGTTTTTT. Its protein is CASSPSRGSTNEKLFF.

The chain carries TRBV9 and TRBJ2-2; TRBD1 might be the D (5 bases). V dropped 3 bases and J dropped 3 bases, with 12 bases sitting between them. CDR1 is SGDLS and CDR2 is YYNGEE in the germline V gene. The CDR3 loop spans 15 amino acids. The CDR3 coding sequence is TGTGCCAGCAGCGCCTTCAGGGAAGACACCGGGGAGCTGTTTTTT. Translating it yields CASSAFREDTGELFF.

The chain combines TRBV5-6 with TRBJ2-3, with D possibly being TRBD2 (6 bases). Trimming shortened V by 0 bases and J by 10 bases, and 12 bases separated the two germline ends. The CDR3 sequence is 13 residues long. Germline lookup yields CDR1 SGHDT and CDR2 YYEEEE. CDR3 protein: CASSLGGGAPQYF. The CDR3 region has the DNA TGTGCCAGCAGCTTGGGGGGCGGGGCCCCGCAGTATTTT.

The chain links TRBV29-1 to TRBJ2-5, with a tentative D call TRBD1 (5 bases). The germline V and J ends were trimmed by 1 base and 2 bases, with 8 bases remaining between them. CDR1 is SQVTM and CDR2 is ANQGSEA in the germline V gene. The CDR3 consists of 13 residues. The CDR3 here is CSVEGGHQETQYF. The CDR3 coding sequence is TGCAGCGTTGAAGGAGGACATCAAGAGACCCAGTACTTC.

The chain has TRBV30 and TRBJ2-1; D is unclear. The V end lost 3 bases, the J end lost 0 bases, and 9 bases lay between the germline ends. From germline, CDR1 is GTSNPN and CDR2 SVGIG (reference sequence). This CDR3 is 14 amino acids long. CDR3 nucleotides: TGTGCCTGGAGGGGCGCGAGCTCCTACAATGAGCAGTTCTTC. It yields the protein CAWRGASSYNEQFF.

V gene TRBV4-1 combines with J gene TRBJ2-1; 8 bases are shared with TRBD2. The CDR3 is 17 amino acids. Germline V gene data show CDR1 as MGHRA and CDR2 as YSYEKL. With 0 bases clipped from V and 7 bases from J, the junction kept 11 bases outside the gene matches. The CDR3: CASSQDRGASGSNEQFF. The DNA of the CDR3 is TGCGCCAGCAGCCAAGACCGCGGGGCCAGCGGGAGTAATGAGCAGTTCTTC.

The genes are TRBV10-2 and TRBJ2-7, with TRBD2 identical over 11 bases. CDR3 length: 14 amino acids. The V gene end was trimmed by 4 bases and the J gene end by 6 bases; junction bases not matched to a gene: 5. Germline-derived CDR1 and CDR2 are WSHSY and SAAADI. The CDR3, as DNA: TGCGCCAGCAGTGGGCGCGGGACTAGCGGCGAGCAGTACTTC. Translated, it gives CASSGRGTSGEQYF.

The chain carries TRBV7-3 and TRBJ2-5; D uncertain. The CDR3 totals 12 residues. Germline V CDR1 and CDR2: SGHTA, FQGTGA. V lost 3 bases and J lost 3, with 5 bases in between. DNA for the CDR3: TGTGCCAGCAGCTTCCCTGAAGAGACCCAGTACTTC. Its protein product is CASSFPEETQYF.

J is TRBJ1-1 and V is TRBV7-2, with 9 bases lining up with TRBD1. The germline gives CDR1 SGHTA, CDR2 FQGNSA. V trimming: 1 base; J trimming: 0 bases; junction bases outside the gene matches: 9. The CDR3 spans 18 residues. The CDR3 DNA is TGTGCCAGCAGCTTAGATTCACAGGGGGCGACTATGAACACTGAAGCTTTCTTT. This gives the protein CASSLDSQGATMNTEAFF.

The V and J genes are TRBV7-2 and TRBJ1-3; tentatively, D is TRBD1 (6 bases). From germline, CDR1 is SGHTA and CDR2 FQGNSA. Trimming removed 5 bases from V and 1 base from J, with 9 bases in between. The length of the CDR3 is 14 residues. The CDR3 coding sequence is TGTGCCAGCAGCCCAGGGGTTTCTGGAAACACCATATATTTT. This encodes CASSPGVSGNTIYF.

As to this clone: A read error is possible here, since a much larger clone lies one base away. This chain joins TRBV11-2 and TRBJ1-6; TRBD1 matches 8 bases. The CDR3 is made up of 16 amino acids. Germline-derived CDR1 and CDR2 are SGHAT and FQNNGV. With V trimmed by 5 bases and J by 10 bases, 13 bases remained unmatched. CDR3: CASSHGSVRGLSPLHF. CDR3 in DNA: TGTGCCAGCAGCCACGGATCTGTCAGGGGGCTCTCACCCCTCCACTTT.

This clone has only one observation. The chain has TRBV6-5 and TRBJ1-5; 9 nucleotides align to TRBD1. CDR3 length equals 14 residues. V shed 5 bases, J shed 4 bases, and the junction held 3 bases outside the gene matches. CDR1 is MNHEY, CDR2 SVGAGI, per germline. The CDR3 here is CASSRTGANQPQHF. The CDR3 DNA reads TGTGCCAGCAGTAGGACAGGGGCTAATCAGCCCCAGCATTTT.

The rearrangement uses TRBV28 and TRBJ2-2; 7 positions match TRBD1. V lost 8 bases to trimming and J lost 5 bases; unmatched junction nucleotides: 5. CDR3 size: 13 residues. The germline CDR1 and CDR2 sequences are MDHEN and SYDVKM. The CDR3 DNA sequence: TGTGCCAGCCGAGGGGGCATAACCGGGGAGCTGTTTTTT. This translates into CASRGGITGELFF.

The chain uses TRBV20-1 and TRBJ2-7; D is uncertain. Germline-derived CDR1 and CDR2 are DFQATT and SNEGSKA (reference sequence). V was pared by 6 bases and J by 1 base, with 7 bases between. The CDR3 has 11 residues. The CDR3 sequence is CSASYSYEQYF. In DNA form, the CDR3 reads TGCAGTGCCAGTTATTCCTACGAGCAGTACTTC.

The gene calls are TRBV7-5 and TRBJ1-2. TRBV7-5 is annotated as a pseudogene. The CDR3 contains 17 residues. The CDR3 protein is CARSLSGSGGPGAGYTF. The CDR3 coding sequence is TGTGCCAGAAGCCTAAGTGGGTCGGGGGGCCCCGGGGCTGGCTACACCTTC.

V usage is TRBV28 and J usage is TRBJ1-2; 11 positions agree with TRBD1. Germline values: CDR1 MDHEN, CDR2 SYDVKM. Trimming at V came to 8 bases and at J to 3 bases, leaving 2 bases not matched to a gene. The CDR3 is 13 amino acids. This chain's CDR3 is CASWTGGHYGYTF. CDR3 bases: TGTGCCAGCTGGACAGGGGGCCACTATGGCTACACCTTC.

The V and J genes are TRBV4-1 and TRBJ1-5, with a tentative D call TRBD1 (5 bases). The CDR3 spans 15 residues. Germline-derived CDR1 and CDR2 are MGHRA and YSYEKL. The V and J ends lost 0 bases and 4 bases respectively, with 10 bases between them. The CDR3 loop is CASSQDRRANQPQHF. CDR3 DNA sequence: TGCGCCAGCAGCCAAGATCGCAGGGCTAATCAGCCCCAGCATTTT.

V is TRBV2 and J is TRBJ2-5; D is possibly TRBD1 (8 bases). The CDR3 has 15 residues. V was cut by 6 bases and J by 5 bases, with 19 bases left in between. Germline V gives CDR1 SNHLY, CDR2 FYNNEI. CDR3 region: CASSPGQGGGETQYF. CDR3 nucleotide sequence: TGTGCCAGCAGCCCCGGACAGGGAGGGGGGGAGACCCAGTACTTC.

The rearrangement uses TRBV2 and TRBJ1-4; a possible D gene is TRBD1 (6 bases). V was trimmed by 7 bases and J by 8 bases, leaving 11 bases between them. This CDR3 has 12 amino acids. CDR1 SNHLY and CDR2 FYNNEI come from the germline V gene. For the CDR3, the DNA is TGTGCCAGCAAAAGGGGGTCGGAAAAACTGTTTTTT. Translated, it gives CASKRGSEKLFF.

The CDR3 DNA is TGTGCCAGCAGTTTAAGAGGGGGCCGTGGGAACACTGAAGCTTTCTTT. It encodes CASSLRGGRGNTEAFF. The rearrangement uses TRBV28 and TRBJ1-1, with 7 positions matching TRBD1. This CDR3 is 16 amino acids long. CDR1 and CDR2 (germline): MDHEN, SYDVKM. Trimming removed 2 bases from V and 1 base from J; junction bases left unmatched: 7. The full variable domain, completed using reference TRBV28 and TRBJ1-1, is DVKVTQSSRYLVKRTGEKVFLECVQDMDHENMFWYRQDPGLGLRLIYFSYDVKMKEKGDIPEGYSVSREKKERFSLILESASTNQTSMYLCASSLRGGRGNTEAFFGQGTRLTVV.